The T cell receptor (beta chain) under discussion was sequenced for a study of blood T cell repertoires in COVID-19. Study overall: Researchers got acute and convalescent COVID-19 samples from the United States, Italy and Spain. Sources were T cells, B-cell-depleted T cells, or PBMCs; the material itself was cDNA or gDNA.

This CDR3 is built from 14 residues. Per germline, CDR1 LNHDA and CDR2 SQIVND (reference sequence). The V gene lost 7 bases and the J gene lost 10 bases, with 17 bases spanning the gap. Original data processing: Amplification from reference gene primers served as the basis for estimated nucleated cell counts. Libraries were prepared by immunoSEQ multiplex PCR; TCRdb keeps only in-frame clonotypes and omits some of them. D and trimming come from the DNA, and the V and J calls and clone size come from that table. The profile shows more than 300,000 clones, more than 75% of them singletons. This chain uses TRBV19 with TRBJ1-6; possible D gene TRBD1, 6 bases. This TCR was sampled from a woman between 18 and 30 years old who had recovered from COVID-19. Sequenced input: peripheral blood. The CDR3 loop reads CASTPSGTQSPLHF. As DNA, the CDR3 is TGTGCCAGTACCCCGTCGGGGACACAGTCACCCCTCCACTTT.